Listed below are T cell receptor beta chains from one sample, sequenced in a study of cytomegalovirus exposure and HLA in healthy donors. Profiling relied on immunoSEQ multiplex PCR, and the TCRdb table lists in-frame clones only, not all of them. This table has approximately 200,000 clones, roughly 85% appearing once. Material for sequencing was PBMCs. Receptors originate from a woman aged 50 to 60 in good health and CMV-seronegative. Both conserved end residues are part of each CDR3. D genes are given only for firm matches. Size is stated for part of the rows, as once, few or many counts, or as a class when the clone is expanded.

j_call: TRBJ1-4
clone_size: .
v_call: TRBV15
d_call: TRBD1
cdr3_nt: TGTGCCACCAGGTCGGGACAGATGGAACTGTTTTTT
cdr3_aa: CATRSGQMELFF

j_call: TRBJ1-1
clone_size: .
v_call: TRBV6-5
d_call: .
cdr3_nt: TGTGCCAGCAGTTACTCCCTACAGGGAATGAACACTGAAGCTTTCTTT
cdr3_aa: CASSYSLQGMNTEAFF

j_call: TRBJ2-2
clone_size: .
v_call: TRBV5-1
d_call: TRBD2
cdr3_nt: TGCGCCAGCAGCTTGGGCCTAGAGGGACTAGCGTTAGGGGAGCTGTTTTTT
cdr3_aa: CASSLGLEGLALGELFF

j_call: TRBJ2-7
clone_size: .
v_call: TRBV25-1
d_call: TRBD1
cdr3_nt: TGTGCCAGCAGTCGGGGGACAGGGGGTATCTACGAGCAGTACTTC
cdr3_aa: CASSRGTGGIYEQYF

j_call: TRBJ1-1
clone_size: .
v_call: TRBV10-3
d_call: .
cdr3_nt: TGTGCCATCAGAAGGACTTCGAACACTGAAGCTTTCTTT
cdr3_aa: CAIRRTSNTEAFF

j_call: TRBJ1-1
clone_size: .
v_call: TRBV5-6
d_call: .
cdr3_nt: TGTGCCAGCAGCCCTGGGCAGGGCAGCGCTGAAGCTTTCTTT
cdr3_aa: CASSPGQGSAEAFF

j_call: TRBJ2-7
clone_size: .
v_call: TRBV5-8
d_call: .
cdr3_nt: TGTGCCAGCAGCTTGGTAGTGGCGGGTCACTACGAGCAGTACTTC
cdr3_aa: CASSLVVAGHYEQYF

j_call: TRBJ2-6
clone_size: .
v_call: TRBV28
d_call: .
cdr3_nt: TGTGCCAGCGGTCAGTCCTCTGGGGCCAACGTCCTGACTTTC
cdr3_aa: CASGQSSGANVLTF

j_call: TRBJ1-5
clone_size: few
v_call: TRBV4-1
d_call: .
cdr3_nt: TGCGCCAGCAGCCAAGTCTCAACAGGCAGCAATCAGCCCCAGCATTTT
cdr3_aa: CASSQVSTGSNQPQHF

j_call: TRBJ2-2
clone_size: .
v_call: TRBV9
d_call: TRBD2
cdr3_nt: TGTGCCAGCAGCGCACTAGCGGGGAACACCGGGGAGCTGTTTTTT
cdr3_aa: CASSALAGNTGELFF

j_call: TRBJ2-1
clone_size: few
v_call: TRBV7-9
d_call: TRBD2
cdr3_nt: TGTGCCAGCAACCTAGCGGGAGGGCTCAATGAGCAGTTCTTC
cdr3_aa: CASNLAGGLNEQFF

j_call: TRBJ2-1
clone_size: .
v_call: TRBV6-1
d_call: TRBD2
cdr3_nt: TGTGCCACCGGGACTAGCGGATACAATGAGCAGTTCTTC
cdr3_aa: CATGTSGYNEQFF

j_call: TRBJ2-7
clone_size: .
v_call: TRBV6-1
d_call: .
cdr3_nt: TGTGCCAGCAGGACCCCGAATCCGGGGGTGGACGAGCAGTACTTC
cdr3_aa: CASRTPNPGVDEQYF

j_call: TRBJ2-5
clone_size: .
v_call: TRBV7-2
d_call: .
cdr3_nt: TGTGCCAGCAGCTTAGCCTCAGGACAAGAGACCCAGTACTTC
cdr3_aa: CASSLASGQETQYF

j_call: TRBJ1-5
clone_size: few
v_call: TRBV30
d_call: TRBD1
cdr3_nt: TGTGCCTGGAGGGGACAGGGAAATCAGCCCCAGCATTTT
cdr3_aa: CAWRGQGNQPQHF

j_call: TRBJ2-1
clone_size: .
v_call: TRBV6-1
d_call: .
cdr3_nt: TGTGCCAGCAGTACTGACTGGAGCTCCTACAATGAGCAGTTCTTC
cdr3_aa: CASSTDWSSYNEQFF

j_call: TRBJ2-6
clone_size: .
v_call: TRBV15
d_call: .
cdr3_nt: TGTGCCACCAGCTCTTTCCCAGGTACCGGTGGGGCCAACGTCCTGACTTTC
cdr3_aa: CATSSFPGTGGANVLTF

j_call: TRBJ2-2
clone_size: few
v_call: TRBV5-1
d_call: .
cdr3_nt: TGCGCCAGCAGCTTGGTGGTACAGGGATCCACCGGGGAGCTGTTTTTT
cdr3_aa: CASSLVVQGSTGELFF

j_call: TRBJ1-1
clone_size: .
v_call: TRBV6-5
d_call: .
cdr3_nt: TGTGCCAGCAGTTCCGGGTACCGCCACGCTGAAGCTTTCTTT
cdr3_aa: CASSSGYRHAEAFF

j_call: TRBJ2-7
clone_size: few
v_call: TRBV4-1
d_call: TRBD1
cdr3_nt: TGCGCCAGCAGCCAAGTTGGGGGACAGGGCGCCGATTTGGACTTC
cdr3_aa: CASSQVGGQGADLDF

j_call: TRBJ2-5
clone_size: .
v_call: TRBV18
d_call: TRBD2
cdr3_nt: TGTGCCAGCTCAGGTCGACTAGCGGGGAAAGAGACCCAGTACTTC
cdr3_aa: CASSGRLAGKETQYF

j_call: TRBJ1-2
clone_size: .
v_call: TRBV19
d_call: .
cdr3_nt: TGTGCCAGTAGTATCGGCAGGGACTATGGCTACACCTTC
cdr3_aa: CASSIGRDYGYTF

j_call: TRBJ2-5
clone_size: .
v_call: TRBV30
d_call: .
cdr3_nt: TGTGCCTGGAGTTCTCTAGCGCAAGAGACCCAGTACTTC
cdr3_aa: CAWSSLAQETQYF

j_call: TRBJ1-1
clone_size: .
v_call: TRBV5-1
d_call: .
cdr3_nt: TGCGCCAGCAGCTTTGGGGCAGGGGCCATTGAAGCTTTCTTT
cdr3_aa: CASSFGAGAIEAFF

j_call: TRBJ2-2
clone_size: .
v_call: TRBV27
d_call: TRBD1
cdr3_nt: TGTGCCAGCAGTTCCGGGACAGGCGGGACCGGGGAGCTGTTTTTT
cdr3_aa: CASSSGTGGTGELFF

j_call: TRBJ1-5
clone_size: few
v_call: TRBV5-1
d_call: TRBD1
cdr3_nt: TGCGCCAGCAGCTTTGACGGACAGGGACTGCAGCCCCAGCATTTT
cdr3_aa: CASSFDGQGLQPQHF

j_call: TRBJ1-5
clone_size: .
v_call: TRBV28
d_call: .
cdr3_nt: TGTGCCAGCAGTTTCGGGGGGGGTCAGCCCCAGCATTTT
cdr3_aa: CASSFGGGQPQHF

j_call: TRBJ1-5
clone_size: .
v_call: TRBV19
d_call: .
cdr3_nt: TGTGCCAGTAGTATAGTCGCCAGTATAAGCAATCAGCCCCAGCATTTT
cdr3_aa: CASSIVASISNQPQHF

j_call: TRBJ2-1
clone_size: .
v_call: TRBV7-8
d_call: TRBD2
cdr3_nt: TGTGCCAGCAGCCCTGAATTCGCGGGGGACAATGAGCAGTTCTTC
cdr3_aa: CASSPEFAGDNEQFF

j_call: TRBJ2-5
clone_size: .
v_call: TRBV9
d_call: .
cdr3_nt: TGTGCCAGCAGCGGACGTCCTGGCGGGTGGGGAGAGACCCAGTACTTC
cdr3_aa: CASSGRPGGWGETQYF

j_call: TRBJ2-6
clone_size: .
v_call: TRBV5-4
d_call: TRBD1
cdr3_nt: TGTGCCAGCAGCTTGGAGACAGGGGTCTCTGGGGCCAACGTCCTGACTTTC
cdr3_aa: CASSLETGVSGANVLTF

j_call: TRBJ1-3
clone_size: .
v_call: TRBV13
d_call: .
cdr3_nt: TGTGCCAGCAGCTTAGTCCAGGGGCACTCTGGAAACACCATATATTTT
cdr3_aa: CASSLVQGHSGNTIYF

j_call: TRBJ2-1
clone_size: few
v_call: TRBV18
d_call: .
cdr3_nt: TGTGCCAGCTCACGCCGGACAGTGGACTACAATGAGCAGTTCTTC
cdr3_aa: CASSRRTVDYNEQFF

j_call: TRBJ1-1
clone_size: .
v_call: TRBV28
d_call: TRBD1
cdr3_nt: TGTGCCAGCAGTTCAGGGACAGGGTTATTCTTTGTCGCTTTCTTT
cdr3_aa: CASSSGTGLFFVAFF

j_call: TRBJ2-3
clone_size: .
v_call: TRBV5-1
d_call: TRBD2
cdr3_nt: TGCGCCAGCAGCACGATAGCGGGAACTCTGGATACGCAGTATTTT
cdr3_aa: CASSTIAGTLDTQYF

j_call: TRBJ1-5
clone_size: .
v_call: TRBV28
d_call: .
cdr3_nt: TGTGCCAGCAGTTTAAACGGGGGTGGTGTACAGCCCCAGCATTTT
cdr3_aa: CASSLNGGGVQPQHF

j_call: TRBJ2-1
clone_size: .
v_call: TRBV7-2
d_call: TRBD1
cdr3_nt: TGTGCCAGCAGCCCCGAGGGGGCCGTTTCCTACAATGAGCAGTTCTTC
cdr3_aa: CASSPEGAVSYNEQFF

j_call: TRBJ2-7
clone_size: .
v_call: TRBV4-2
d_call: .
cdr3_nt: TGTGCCAGCAGCGCCGGGACTTACTCCTACGAGCAGTACTTC
cdr3_aa: CASSAGTYSYEQYF

j_call: TRBJ2-2
clone_size: .
v_call: TRBV4-3
d_call: TRBD2
cdr3_nt: TGCGCCAGCAGCCTCTCCGGACTAGCGGGACACACCGGGGAGCTGTTTTTT
cdr3_aa: CASSLSGLAGHTGELFF

j_call: TRBJ2-3
clone_size: .
v_call: TRBV2
d_call: TRBD1
cdr3_nt: TGTGCCAGCAGTGCCGGGACAGGGGGGGGGACGCAGTATTTT
cdr3_aa: CASSAGTGGGTQYF

j_call: TRBJ1-2
clone_size: .
v_call: TRBV9
d_call: .
cdr3_nt: TGTGCCAGCAGCCCGAACAGCCAGAGTAACTATGGCTACACCTTC
cdr3_aa: CASSPNSQSNYGYTF

j_call: TRBJ2-1
clone_size: .
v_call: TRBV6-5
d_call: .
cdr3_nt: TGTGCCAGCAGTGAAGCGTTAGAAAATGAGCAGTTCTTC
cdr3_aa: CASSEALENEQFF

j_call: TRBJ1-1
clone_size: once
v_call: TRBV14
d_call: .
cdr3_nt: TGTGCCAGCAGCCAACTGCGGGAGACAGGAGCTTTCTTT
cdr3_aa: CASSQLRETGAFF

j_call: TRBJ1-5
clone_size: .
v_call: TRBV5-1
d_call: .
cdr3_nt: TGCGCCAGCAGCTTGGAGGGACAAGAGCAGCCCCAGCATTTT
cdr3_aa: CASSLEGQEQPQHF

j_call: TRBJ2-1
clone_size: .
v_call: TRBV7-9
d_call: .
cdr3_nt: TGTGCCAGCAGCTTAGTAACTAGAGTTGAGCAGTTCTTC
cdr3_aa: CASSLVTRVEQFF

j_call: TRBJ1-2
clone_size: .
v_call: TRBV4-1
d_call: .
cdr3_nt: TGCGCCAGCAGCCCACCCGGACAGTCGGCAGATGGCTACACCTTC
cdr3_aa: CASSPPGQSADGYTF

j_call: TRBJ1-4
clone_size: .
v_call: TRBV28
d_call: TRBD1
cdr3_nt: TGTGCCAGCAGTCCCGCGGGACAGGGGGGTGAAAAACTGTTTTTT
cdr3_aa: CASSPAGQGGEKLFF

j_call: TRBJ2-3
clone_size: .
v_call: TRBV30
d_call: TRBD2
cdr3_nt: TGTGCCTGGAGTGTTGGACTAGCGGGAGCGGGAGATACGCAGTATTTT
cdr3_aa: CAWSVGLAGAGDTQYF

j_call: TRBJ1-4
clone_size: .
v_call: TRBV4-3
d_call: .
cdr3_nt: TGCGCCAGCAGCCAAGGAGGCGTCCGGGGGGTTGAAAAACTGTTTTTT
cdr3_aa: CASSQGGVRGVEKLFF

j_call: TRBJ2-7
clone_size: .
v_call: TRBV7-8
d_call: .
cdr3_nt: TGTGCCAGCAGCTTAGCCTTCGAAATCCTAGACGAGCAGTACTTC
cdr3_aa: CASSLAFEILDEQYF

j_call: TRBJ2-3
clone_size: .
v_call: TRBV7-2
d_call: TRBD2
cdr3_nt: TGTGCCAGCAGCTTTGGTCTTAGCGGGACCACAGATACGCAGTATTTT
cdr3_aa: CASSFGLSGTTDTQYF